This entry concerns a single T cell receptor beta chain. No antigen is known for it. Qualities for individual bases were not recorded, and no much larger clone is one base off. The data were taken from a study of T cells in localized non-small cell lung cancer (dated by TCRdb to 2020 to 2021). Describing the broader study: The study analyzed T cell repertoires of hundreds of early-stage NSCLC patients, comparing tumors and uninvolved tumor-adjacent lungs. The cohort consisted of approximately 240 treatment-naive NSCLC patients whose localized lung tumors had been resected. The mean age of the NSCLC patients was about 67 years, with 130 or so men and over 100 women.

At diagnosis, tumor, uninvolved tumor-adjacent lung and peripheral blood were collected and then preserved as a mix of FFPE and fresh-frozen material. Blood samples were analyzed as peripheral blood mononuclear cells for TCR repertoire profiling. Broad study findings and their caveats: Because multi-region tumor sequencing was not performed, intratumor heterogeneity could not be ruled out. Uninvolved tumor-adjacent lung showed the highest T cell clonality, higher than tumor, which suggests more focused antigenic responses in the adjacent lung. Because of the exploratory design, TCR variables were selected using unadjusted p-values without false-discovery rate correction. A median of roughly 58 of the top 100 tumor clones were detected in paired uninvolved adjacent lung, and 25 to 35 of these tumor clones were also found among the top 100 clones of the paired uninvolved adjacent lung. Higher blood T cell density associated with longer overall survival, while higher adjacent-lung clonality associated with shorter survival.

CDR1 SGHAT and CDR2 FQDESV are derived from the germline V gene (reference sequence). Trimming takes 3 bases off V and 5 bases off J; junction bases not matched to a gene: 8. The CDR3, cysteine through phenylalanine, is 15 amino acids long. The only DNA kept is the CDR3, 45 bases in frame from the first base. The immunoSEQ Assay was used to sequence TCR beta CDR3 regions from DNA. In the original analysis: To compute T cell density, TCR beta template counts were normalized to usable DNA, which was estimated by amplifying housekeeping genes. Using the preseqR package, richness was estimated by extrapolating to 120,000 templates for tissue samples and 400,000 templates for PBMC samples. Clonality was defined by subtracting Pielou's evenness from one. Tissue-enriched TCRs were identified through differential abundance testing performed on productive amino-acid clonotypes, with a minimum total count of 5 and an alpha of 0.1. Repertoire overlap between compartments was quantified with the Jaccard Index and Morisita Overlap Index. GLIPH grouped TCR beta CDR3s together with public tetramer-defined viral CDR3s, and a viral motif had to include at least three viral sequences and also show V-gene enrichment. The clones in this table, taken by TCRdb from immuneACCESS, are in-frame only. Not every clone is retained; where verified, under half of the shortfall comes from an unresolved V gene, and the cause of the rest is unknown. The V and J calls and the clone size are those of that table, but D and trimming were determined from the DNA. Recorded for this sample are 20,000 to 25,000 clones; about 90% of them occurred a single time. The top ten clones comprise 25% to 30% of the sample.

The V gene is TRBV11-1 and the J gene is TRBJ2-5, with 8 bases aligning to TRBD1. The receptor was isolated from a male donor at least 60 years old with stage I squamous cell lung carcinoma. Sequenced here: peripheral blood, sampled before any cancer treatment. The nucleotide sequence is TGTGCCAGCAGCTTCGCTGCAGGGGGCTTGGAGACCCAGTACTTC. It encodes CASSFAAGGLETQYF.